One sample yielded the 15 T cell receptor beta chains listed below, sequenced in a study of T-cell reconstitution after alpha-beta-depleted transplantation in children (dated by TCRdb to about 2016). The library was prepared using PCR. These reads were obtained on an Illumina HiSeq 2500. TCR library preparation used molecular barcoding, with unique molecular identifiers applied to normalize quantification of the TCRbeta repertoire. TCRdb passed the public sequencing reads through fastp at Q25 and MiXCR, retaining productive beta sequences. One record per CDR3 amino acid sequence lists the most common genes and DNA. The sample records under 350,000 distinct CDR3 sequences, 9.9% of which are singletons. Of the sample, about 9.4% falls within the top ten clones. This specimen was PBMCs from the stem cell graft donor, taken from the stem cell graft. Receptor source: a human donor who donated a stem cell graft to a child with SCID.

This clonotype was seen only a few times. The chain combines TRBV20-1 with TRBJ2-2; either TRBD1 or TRBD2 may supply D (6 bases each). This CDR3 has 14 amino acids. The V gene lost 6 bases and the J gene lost 5 bases, with 16 bases spanning the gap. From germline, CDR1 is DFQATT and CDR2 SNEGSKA (reference sequence). In DNA form, the CDR3 reads TGCAGTGCCAGTTGGGGGGCTGGTACCGGGGAGCTGTTTTTT. Its translation is CSASWGAGTGELFF.

In its sample, this clonotype was seen a few times. The gene calls are TRBV20-1 and TRBJ1-2, with D tentatively TRBD1 (5 bases). The length of the CDR3 is 14 residues. Trimming stripped 0 bases from V and 4 bases from J, with 12 bases between. The V gene's germline CDR1 is DFQATT and CDR2 SNEGSKA (reference sequence). CDR3 DNA sequence: TGCAGTGCTAGAGATAGCCAAGGGGCCTATGGCTACACCTTC. The encoded protein is CSARDSQGAYGYTF.

The sample holds a few counts of this clonotype. The chain uses TRBV7-8 and TRBJ2-5, with a weak D call TRBD2 (6 bases). The V end lost 5 bases, the J end lost 5 bases, and 18 bases lay between the germline ends. In germline, CDR1 is SGHVS, CDR2 FQNEAQ. CDR3 length: 15 residues. Here the CDR3 DNA reads TGTGCCAGCAGCCTCGGGGCGGGATCCGCGGAGACCCAGTACTTC. Translated, it gives CASSLGAGSAETQYF. Complete variable domain (other parts from reference TRBV7-8 and TRBJ2-5): GAGVSQSPRYKVAKRGQDVALRCDPISGHVSLFWYQQALGQGPEFLTYFQNEAQLDKSGLPSDRFFAERPEGSVSTLKIQRTQQEDSAVYLCASSLGAGSAETQYFGPGTRLLVL.

The table lists this clonotype with a few counts. The CDR3 DNA sequence: TGTGCCAGCAGCTTAGAAATAGGACATTTGACCGGGGAGCTGTTTTTT. Its protein is CASSLEIGHLTGELFF. The rearrangement links TRBV11-3 to TRBJ2-2; perhaps TRBD1 as D (5 bases). This CDR3 is built from 16 residues. The germline CDR1 and CDR2 sequences are SGHNT and YENEEA. V dropped 0 bases and J dropped 5 bases, with 13 bases sitting between them.

The rearrangement uses TRBV3-1 and TRBJ2-7; D unclear. The V end was cut by 0 bases, the J end by 6 bases, with 12 bases between. CDR3 length: 14 residues. Germline lookup yields CDR1 LGHDT and CDR2 YNNKEL (reference sequence). Here the CDR3 reads CASSQEWSSGEQYF. The DNA for the CDR3 is TGTGCCAGCAGCCAAGAGTGGAGTTCGGGCGAGCAGTACTTC.

This clonotype turned up a few times. The V and J genes are TRBV27 and TRBJ2-5, with a weak D call TRBD1 (5 bases). The germline gives CDR1 MNHEY, CDR2 SMNVEV (reference sequence). V was shortened by 0 bases and J by 4 bases, with 12 bases between the two germline ends. CDR3 length equals 15 residues. CDR3 bases: TGTGCCAGCAGTTTATCAGGGGCAGCAGGAGAGACCCAGTACTTC. Its translation: CASSLSGAAGETQYF.

This clonotype was picked up a small number of times. The chain links TRBV20-1 to TRBJ2-5, with D possibly being TRBD2 (6 bases). Germline lookup yields CDR1 DFQATT and CDR2 SNEGSKA (reference sequence). Trimming took 6 bases from V and 3 from J, leaving 11 bases between them. The CDR3 is made up of 12 amino acids. CDR3 nucleotide sequence: TGCAGTGCCGGACTAAGTAAAGAGACCCAGTACTTC. This gives the protein CSAGLSKETQYF.

The sample holds a few counts of this clonotype. V is TRBV5-1 and J is TRBJ2-7; 7 bases fit TRBD2. The CDR3 extends over 15 amino acids. V shed 4 bases, J shed 3 bases, and the junction held 10 bases outside the gene matches. The germline CDR1 and CDR2 sequences are SGHRS and YFSETQ. The CDR3 DNA is TGCGCCAGCAGCCCAGGATGGGGGGGAGTCTACGAGCAGTACTTC. It encodes CASSPGWGGVYEQYF.

This chain connects TRBV7-9 to TRBJ1-5; 8 positions match TRBD1. This CDR3 spans 15 amino acids. The germline CDR1 and CDR2 sequences are SEHNR and FQNEAQ (reference sequence). V shed 3 bases, J shed 6 bases, and the junction held 7 bases outside the gene matches. CDR3 loop: CASSFAQGDSQPQHF. The CDR3 bases are TGTGCCAGCAGCTTCGCACAGGGGGATAGTCAGCCCCAGCATTTT.

This clonotype was recorded once. V usage is TRBV29-1 and J usage is TRBJ2-7; 8 bases agree with TRBD2. The CDR3 loop spans 14 amino acids. The germline gives CDR1 SQVTM, CDR2 ANQGSEA. V shed 7 bases, J shed 5 bases, and the junction held 13 bases outside the gene matches. The CDR3 reads CSAGGGAVLDEQYF. The CDR3 region has the DNA TGCAGCGCGGGGGGGGGGGCTGTTTTGGACGAGCAGTACTTC.

V gene TRBV24-1 combines with J gene TRBJ2-7; a possible D gene is TRBD2 (5 bases). Between the trimmed V and J ends, which lost 7 bases and 2 bases, there was a span of 14 bases. The germline V gene encodes CDR1 KGHDR and CDR2 SFDVKD. This CDR3 is 14 amino acids long. The CDR3 DNA reads as TGTGCCACCAGCCCCGGGGTCACAACCTACGAGCAGTACTTC. It translates to CATSPGVTTYEQYF.

This clonotype was found a few times. J is TRBJ1-6 and V is TRBV20-1, with 8 bases aligning to TRBD1. Germline V gene lookup returns CDR1 DFQATT and CDR2 SNEGSKA (reference sequence). V dropped 5 bases and J dropped 4; count of bases not matched to a gene: 4. The CDR3 runs to 14 residues. The CDR3 DNA sequence: TGCAGTGCTCTCCAGGGGGCGTATAATTCACCCCTCCACTTT. The encoded protein is CSALQGAYNSPLHF.

This clonotype was picked up many times. The chain joins TRBV7-2 to TRBJ1-1, with D possibly TRBD1 on 6 matching bases. Between the trimmed V and J ends, which lost 1 base and 6 bases, there was a span of 6 bases. The CDR3 has 12 amino acids. Germline-derived CDR1 and CDR2 are SGHTA and FQGNSA. The CDR3 region is CASSLDRAEAFF. The CDR3, as DNA: TGTGCCAGCAGCTTAGACAGGGCTGAAGCTTTCTTT.

V usage is TRBV7-6 and J usage is TRBJ1-5, with TRBD1 identical over 9 bases. Germline CDR1 and CDR2: SGHVS and FNYEAQ. The junction had 6 bases not matched to a gene; V was cut back by 5 bases and J by 1 base. CDR3 length: 16 residues. CDR3 sequence: CASSPLGQGSNQPQHF. The CDR3 DNA reads as TGTGCCAGCAGCCCTCTAGGACAGGGGAGCAATCAGCCCCAGCATTTT.

The genes are TRBV20-1 and TRBJ2-2; D is unresolved. Trimming stripped 6 bases from V and 7 bases from J, with 15 bases between. This CDR3 region has 13 residues. Germline CDR1 DFQATT, CDR2 SNEGSKA (reference sequence). Here the CDR3 reads CSASTAGVGELFF. CDR3 coding DNA: TGCAGTGCCTCTACGGCCGGTGTCGGGGAGCTGTTTTTT.